This is a list of T cell receptor beta chains from one sample in a study of shared clonotypes between healthy human individuals. Clones were sequenced by immunoSEQ multiplex PCR, and TCRdb holds only the in-frame ones, with some missing. The sample lists about 600,000 clones, about 98% occurring once. The sequenced sample was naive CD8+ T cells sorted from blood. The receptors were sampled from a man between 25 and 39 years old in good health. CDR3s include the opening cysteine and the closing phenylalanine or tryptophan. A D gene is named only where the DNA matches it firmly. Clone size is stated in some rows and not others, as once, few, many or a class when expanded.

J: TRBJ2-5
D: TRBD1
V: TRBV29-1
size: -
DNA: TGCAGCGCCTTGGGACAGCAAGAGACCCAGTACTTC
CDR3: CSALGQQETQYF

J: TRBJ2-2
D: -
V: TRBV7-5
size: -
DNA: TGTGCCAGAAGCTTCTTTACCCCCGGGACAGAAAACACCGGGGAGCTGTTTTTT
CDR3: CARSFFTPGTENTGELFF

J: TRBJ2-2
D: TRBD2
V: TRBV27
size: -
DNA: TGTGCCAGCAGTTTATATTCTCTAGCGGAAACGAACACCGGGGAGCTGTTTTTT
CDR3: CASSLYSLAETNTGELFF

J: TRBJ2-7
D: -
V: TRBV7-8
size: -
DNA: TGTGCCAGCAGCTTAGGGGTATTCAACGCGGCTCTTTACGAGCAGTACTTC
CDR3: CASSLGVFNAALYEQYF

J: TRBJ2-7
D: -
V: TRBV9
size: -
DNA: TGTGCCAGCAGCTTCGCCGGAGGGGACCAATACGAGCAGTACTTC
CDR3: CASSFAGGDQYEQYF

J: TRBJ2-7
D: -
V: TRBV12-5
size: -
DNA: TGTGCTAGTGGTCTCTCAGGGGCCACCTACGAGCAGTACTTC
CDR3: CASGLSGATYEQYF

J: TRBJ2-7
D: TRBD2
V: TRBV13
size: -
DNA: TGTGCCAGCAGCTTAGGACTAGCGACCTACGAGCAGTACTTC
CDR3: CASSLGLATYEQYF

J: TRBJ1-1
D: -
V: TRBV7-8
size: -
DNA: TGTGCCAGCAGCCATAACACTGAAGCTTTCTTT
CDR3: CASSHNTEAFF

J: TRBJ1-2
D: -
V: TRBV4-1
size: -
DNA: TGCGCCAGCAGCCAAGATCGGGGGGTCCTCGGGGCGGGAACTAACTATGGCTACACCTTC
CDR3: CASSQDRGVLGAGTNYGYTF

J: TRBJ2-7
D: -
V: TRBV5-4
size: -
DNA: TGTGCCAGCAGCTTGACGGGTTCCTACGAGCAGTACTTC
CDR3: CASSLTGSYEQYF

J: TRBJ2-1
D: TRBD2
V: TRBV27
size: -
DNA: TGTGCCAGCAGCCCTCTAGCGGGAGGGCCCCACAATGAGCAGTTCTTC
CDR3: CASSPLAGGPHNEQFF

J: TRBJ2-2
D: TRBD1
V: TRBV28
size: -
DNA: TGTGCCAGCAGTGGCGTGGGACAGTCGCTCTCCGGGGAGCTGTTTTTT
CDR3: CASSGVGQSLSGELFF

J: TRBJ2-1
D: TRBD2
V: TRBV5-1
size: -
DNA: TGCGCCAGCAGCTTGGGGCGGGAGTCGGCCTACAATGAGCAGTTCTTC
CDR3: CASSLGRESAYNEQFF

J: TRBJ2-3
D: -
V: TRBV4-1
size: -
DNA: TGCGCCAGTAAGATAGTGGGGACAGATACGCAGTATTTT
CDR3: CASKIVGTDTQYF

J: TRBJ2-2
D: TRBD1
V: TRBV5-1
size: -
DNA: TGCGCCAGCAGCCGGACGCAGGGGGCAGACACCGGGGAGCTGTTTTTT
CDR3: CASSRTQGADTGELFF

J: TRBJ2-7
D: -
V: TRBV27
size: -
DNA: TGTGCCAGCAGTTTAACGGACGCGGTCCCCTACGAGCAGTACTTC
CDR3: CASSLTDAVPYEQYF

J: TRBJ2-1
D: -
V: TRBV19
size: -
DNA: TGTGCCAGTCCCCCCCCGGGCGGCAGCTCCTACAATGAGCAGTTCTTC
CDR3: CASPPPGGSSYNEQFF

J: TRBJ2-1
D: TRBD2
V: TRBV7-9
size: once
DNA: TGTGCCAGCAGCCCCCCTCTTGGCGGGAGGGTTAGTGAGCAGTTCTTC
CDR3: CASSPPLGGRVSEQFF

J: TRBJ1-2
D: -
V: TRBV5-5
size: once
DNA: TGTGCCAGCAGCTTGGAACAGGGTCCCTCCTATGGCTACACCTTC
CDR3: CASSLEQGPSYGYTF

J: TRBJ2-3
D: TRBD1
V: TRBV9
size: -
DNA: TGTGCCAGCAGCGTATCAACAGGGGACCGTACGCAGTATTTT
CDR3: CASSVSTGDRTQYF

J: TRBJ1-5
D: TRBD1
V: TRBV5-8
size: -
DNA: TGTGCCAGCAGCTCAGGACAGGGAGCTCAGCCCCAGCATTTT
CDR3: CASSSGQGAQPQHF

J: TRBJ2-5
D: -
V: TRBV5-4
size: -
DNA: TGTGCCAGCAGCTCGGGCCTGACCCAGTACTTC
CDR3: CASSSGLTQYF

J: TRBJ2-1
D: TRBD2
V: TRBV7-9
size: -
DNA: TGTGCCAGCAGCTTACCTACTAGCGGGGGTTCGGAGTTCTTC
CDR3: CASSLPTSGGSEFF

J: TRBJ2-7
D: -
V: TRBV7-9
size: -
DNA: TGTGCCAGCAGCTCTAACTTGGGGCCCTCATTC
CDR3: CASSSNLGPSF

J: TRBJ2-1
D: TRBD1
V: TRBV7-8
size: -
DNA: TGTGCCAGCAGCTTAACCAGACAGGGTGAGCAGTTCTTC
CDR3: CASSLTRQGEQFF

J: TRBJ1-2
D: -
V: TRBV28
size: -
DNA: TGTGCCAGCAGGAATACAGGGACGAGTGGCTACACCTTC
CDR3: CASRNTGTSGYTF

J: TRBJ2-3
D: -
V: TRBV11-2
size: -
DNA: TGTGCCAGCAGCCAGAGTTCGGCAGATACGCAGTATTTT
CDR3: CASSQSSADTQYF

J: TRBJ2-7
D: -
V: TRBV9
size: -
DNA: TGTGCCAGCAGCGTAGCTAGCACCTACGAGCAGTACTTC
CDR3: CASSVASTYEQYF

J: TRBJ2-7
D: TRBD1
V: TRBV6-5
size: -
DNA: TGTGCCAGCAGTAGACTCCGGGACAGGGGAGACGAGCAGTACTTC
CDR3: CASSRLRDRGDEQYF

J: TRBJ2-7
D: TRBD1
V: TRBV19
size: -
DNA: TGTGCCAGTAGCCCAGCCCGGGACAGCTCCTACGAGCAGTACTTC
CDR3: CASSPARDSSYEQYF

J: TRBJ2-5
D: -
V: TRBV7-9
size: -
DNA: TGTGCCAGCAGCCTACAGATTCAAGAGACCCAGTACTTC
CDR3: CASSLQIQETQYF

J: TRBJ2-7
D: -
V: TRBV7-8
size: -
DNA: TGTGCCAGCAGCTTACCCGATCAGGGATTAAGGTACTTC
CDR3: CASSLPDQGLRYF

J: TRBJ1-5
D: TRBD1
V: TRBV28
size: -
DNA: TGTGCCAGCAGCAACACCGGACAGGGTAATCAGCCCCAGCATTTT
CDR3: CASSNTGQGNQPQHF

J: TRBJ2-3
D: -
V: TRBV7-2
size: once
DNA: TGTGCCAGCAGCCCCATCCCGACTAGTCTCCCAGATACGCAGTATTTT
CDR3: CASSPIPTSLPDTQYF

J: TRBJ2-3
D: TRBD2
V: TRBV7-9
size: -
DNA: TGTGCCAGCAGCTGGAGCGGGAGCGCCACAGATACGCAGTATTTT
CDR3: CASSWSGSATDTQYF

J: TRBJ1-1
D: TRBD1
V: TRBV7-9
size: -
DNA: TGTGCCAGCAGCTTAGTTGGACAGGGGCCAGGGAACACTGAAGCTTTCTTT
CDR3: CASSLVGQGPGNTEAFF